Listed below are T cell receptor beta chains from one sample, sequenced in a study of cytomegalovirus exposure and HLA in healthy donors. Sequencing used immunoSEQ multiplex PCR; TCRdb keeps in-frame clones, though not all of them. This sample yields more than 200,000 clones, of which more than 70% are seen a single time; 1.3% belongs to the top ten. The sample was PBMCs. These receptors were obtained from a human donor in good health. Each CDR3 is given with its conserved first and last residue. A D gene is named only where the DNA matches it firmly. Only part of the rows carry a size: once, few, many, or a class if the clone is expanded.

D gene	V gene	J gene	clone size	CDR3 protein	CDR3 DNA
TRBD2	TRBV10-1	TRBJ2-7	.	CASHGLAGTYEQYF	TGCGCCAGCCACGGACTAGCGGGAACCTACGAGCAGTACTTC
.	TRBV27	TRBJ2-3	few	CASNKRPAEGRTDTQYF	TGTGCCAGCAACAAACGGCCCGCGGAGGGCCGGACAGATACGCAGTATTTT
TRBD1	TRBV7-9	TRBJ2-5	.	CSSSPPRGQTQYF	TGTTCCAGCAGCCCCCCGAGGGGGCAGACCCAGTACTTC
TRBD2	TRBV5-1	TRBJ2-7	.	CASSLGPGTTYEQYF	TGCGCCAGCAGCTTGGGACCCGGGACTACCTACGAGCAGTACTTC
.	TRBV7-4	TRBJ1-5	.	CASTRPKINQPQHF	TGTGCCAGCACCCGTCCTAAGATCAATCAGCCCCAGCATTTT
TRBD2	TRBV18	TRBJ2-7	.	CASSPGTSVPYEQYF	TGTGCCAGCTCACCCGGGACTAGCGTGCCCTACGAGCAGTACTTC
.	TRBV11-1	TRBJ2-1	.	CASSFQSRPGTNLDNEQFF	TGTGCCAGCAGCTTCCAATCGCGTCCCGGGACAAATCTCGACAATGAGCAGTTCTTC
.	TRBV4-1	TRBJ2-5	.	CASSQLVQGGAETQYF	TGCGCCAGCAGCCAGCTAGTACAGGGCGGAGCGGAGACCCAGTACTTC
.	TRBV28	TRBJ1-5	.	CASSRMQLQGYQPQHF	TGTGCCAGCAGTCGAATGCAATTACAGGGATATCAGCCCCAGCATTTT
.	TRBV6-1	TRBJ1-4	.	CASSDKLEGGEKLFF	TGTGCCAGCAGCGACAAGCTTGAGGGGGGGGAAAAACTGTTTTTT
.	TRBV5-1	TRBJ2-3	.	CASSFDSPTDTQYF	TGCGCCAGCAGCTTTGACTCCCCCACAGATACGCAGTATTTT
TRBD1	TRBV9	TRBJ1-2	few	CASSVQPGQGLSGYTF	TGTGCCAGCAGCGTCCAACCGGGACAGGGTCTAAGTGGCTACACCTTC
.	TRBV5-4	TRBJ2-3	.	CASRTSPAGSEDTQYF	TGTGCCAGCAGGACGTCCCCGGCGGGATCGGAGGATACGCAGTATTTT
.	TRBV15	TRBJ1-2	.	CATSRDGEGSTGYTF	TGTGCCACCAGCAGAGATGGAGAGGGTTCGACCGGCTACACCTTC
TRBD1	TRBV7-9	TRBJ1-5	.	CSSSLGLTGGGNQPQHF	TGTTCCAGCAGCTTAGGCCTAACAGGGGGCGGCAATCAGCCCCAGCATTTT
.	TRBV6-6	TRBJ1-1	.	CASDWGGGGRNTEAFF	TGTGCCAGCGACTGGGGTGGAGGTGGTCGTAACACTGAAGCTTTCTTT
TRBD2	TRBV7-9	TRBJ2-1	.	CASSLDGGRTAYNEQFF	TGTGCCAGCAGCTTAGATGGCGGGAGGACTGCCTACAATGAGCAGTTCTTC
.	TRBV6-1	TRBJ2-1	.	CASSRVRGMNEQFF	TGTGCCAGCAGCAGGGTAAGAGGTATGAATGAGCAGTTCTTC
.	TRBV9	TRBJ2-3	.	CASSGGLGVNTDTQYF	TGTGCCAGCAGCGGCGGGCTCGGAGTCAACACAGATACGCAGTATTTT
TRBD2	TRBV18	TRBJ2-1	.	CASSRASGSHNEQFF	TGTGCCAGCTCACGGGCTAGCGGGAGCCACAATGAGCAGTTCTTC
.	TRBV5-1	TRBJ2-2	.	CASSLTGVGNTGELFF	TGCGCCAGCAGCTTGACGGGAGTAGGGAACACCGGGGAGCTGTTTTTT
.	TRBV5-4	TRBJ2-7	.	CASSTGTNYEQYF	TGTGCCAGCAGCACCGGGACAAACTACGAGCAGTACTTC
.	TRBV30	TRBJ2-5	.	CAWSGERWETQYF	TGTGCCTGGAGTGGGGAGAGGTGGGAGACCCAGTACTTC
.	TRBV2	TRBJ2-5	.	CASSSLAPGGETQYF	TGTGCCAGCAGTTCACTAGCTCCAGGGGGAGAGACCCAGTACTTC
TRBD1	TRBV15	TRBJ2-1	.	CATSRPGTGSNEQFF	TGTGCCACCAGTAGACCCGGGACAGGGAGCAATGAGCAGTTCTTC
.	TRBV19	TRBJ2-1	.	CASSMGLSLGNEQFF	TGTGCCAGTAGTATGGGGCTGTCCCTGGGGAATGAGCAGTTCTTC
TRBD2	TRBV6-5	TRBJ2-5	.	CASSRTSGTWETQYF	TGTGCCAGCAGCCGGACTAGCGGGACTTGGGAGACCCAGTACTTC
.	TRBV9	TRBJ2-1	.	CASSPRRRDYDEQFF	TGTGCCAGCAGCCCTCGGCGGCGGGATTATGATGAGCAGTTCTTC
.	TRBV19	TRBJ2-5	.	CASSVDSRARETQYF	TGTGCCAGTAGTGTCGACAGTAGAGCTCGGGAGACCCAGTACTTC
TRBD1	TRBV6-5	TRBJ1-3	once	CASSWDRAGNTIYF	TGTGCCAGCAGTTGGGACAGGGCTGGAAACACCATATATTTT
TRBD1	TRBV6-5	TRBJ2-5	.	CASSYSGTGRKTQYF	TGTGCCAGCAGTTACTCCGGGACAGGGAGGAAGACCCAGTACTTC
.	TRBV7-2	TRBJ2-7	once	CASSSSSGTQYF	TGTGCCAGCAGCTCGTCCTCAGGAACCCAGTACTTC
TRBD1	TRBV18	TRBJ1-5	.	CASSPPGQYSNQPQHF	TGTGCCAGCTCACCACCGGGACAGTATAGCAATCAGCCCCAGCATTTT
TRBD2	TRBV6-6	TRBJ2-1	.	CASSYGLAGGEQFF	TGTGCCAGCAGTTACGGACTAGCGGGAGGGGAGCAGTTCTTC
.	TRBV28	TRBJ2-7	few	CASSSLTGRYEQYF	TGTGCCAGCAGTTCCTTGACGGGGAGGTACGAGCAGTACTTC
.	TRBV6-1	TRBJ2-6	.	CASSEMSRTYNVLTF	TGTGCCAGCAGTGAAATGAGTAGGACTTACAACGTCCTGACTTTC
.	TRBV4-2	TRBJ2-3	.	CASSQGGSVTDTQYF	TGTGCCAGCAGCCAAGGTGGGAGTGTAACAGATACGCAGTATTTT
.	TRBV20-1	TRBJ1-2	.	CSASEAYGYTF	TGCAGTGCTAGCGAGGCTTATGGCTACACCTTC
TRBD1	TRBV29-1	TRBJ1-2	once	CSVGTGWNGYTF	TGCAGCGTGGGGACAGGGTGGAATGGCTACACCTTC